This section outlines one TCR beta chain sequence together with its context. What it recognizes is unknown. Healthy HIV-negative adults without recent acute infections or vaccinations served as donors. These data come from a study of shared clonotypes between healthy human individuals. General study results and limits: Clonotype sharing among donors was thought likely to change with sequencing depth.

The CDR3 has 17 amino acids. The V end lost 0 bases, the J end lost 0 bases, and 13 bases lay between the germline ends. Per the germline V gene, CDR1 is SGHTA and CDR2 is FQGNSA. TCRdb's table, derived via immunoSEQ multiplex PCR, lists solely in-frame clones and lacks some. The sample shows about 460,000 clones, 60% to 80% of them seen only once. The chain recombines TRBV7-2 with TRBJ2-3; tentatively, D is TRBD1 (6 bases). Specimen: PBMCs. This TCR was sampled from a woman aged 40-49 years in good health. Some clones in this sample may be carry-over from other donors' samples. CDR3 nucleotides: TGTGCCAGCAGCTTAGCGGGGGCAGGGGCTAGCACAGATACGCAGTATTTT. This encodes CASSLAGAGASTDTQYF.